The 22 T cell receptor beta chains reported below all come from one sample, sequenced in a study of regulatory T cells in long-lasting Graves disease. Specified time point: newly diagnosed GD, antithyroid drugs for less than 3 months. PBMC RNA was the source of the TCR library. The TCR beta library used iRepertoire HTBI primers with Arm-PCR amplification of CDR3. Using its own MiXCR run on the multiplex PCR reads, TCRdb lists one record per CDR3 protein. There are hundreds of thousands of distinct CDR3 sequences in the sample; 15% to 20% occur only once, and roughly 25% lies in the top ten. This sample also appeared in a second study, on T cells in Graves' hyperthyroidism and ophthalmopathy.

The sample in question was peripheral blood mononuclear cells (PBMCs), obtained at new diagnosis, from a patient treated with antithyroid drugs. The receptor source for this set is a woman aged 40-65 years with Graves disease.

V is TRBV7-2 and J is TRBJ2-5, with 13 bases matching TRBD2. CDR1 and CDR2 from the germline V gene are SGHTA and FQGNSA. The trim removed 5 bases at V and 4 bases at J, leaving 4 bases unmatched. The CDR3 is 15 residues long. The CDR3, as DNA: TGTGCCAGCAGCCCCACTAGCGGGGGGGCAGAGACCCAGTACTTC. Translated, it gives CASSPTSGGAETQYF.

This clonotype was counted ten times or more. V is TRBV20-1 and J is TRBJ1-1, with 9 bases identical to TRBD1. Trimming removed 3 bases from V and 5 bases from J; junction bases left unmatched: 7. CDR3 length: 14 residues. Germline values: CDR1 DFQATT, CDR2 SNEGSKA (reference sequence). This CDR3 reads CSARGTGSRTEAFF. The CDR3 nucleotides read TGCAGTGCTAGGGGGACAGGGTCGAGAACTGAAGCTTTCTTT.

The rearrangement links TRBV25-1 to TRBJ1-5; D may be TRBD1 (5 bases). Germline CDR1 and CDR2: MGHDK and SYGVNS. The CDR3 spans 15 residues. V lost 3 bases and J lost 2, with 11 bases in between. The CDR3 DNA reads as TGTGCCAGCAGTGAGAGGGGTGGGGGCAATCAGCCCCAGCATTTT. It translates to CASSERGGGNQPQHF.

About this clonotype: An end of the junction differs from the germline gene, which may be a read error. This chain uses TRBV7-2 with TRBJ1-1, with TRBD1 as a possible D gene (5 bases). The CDR3 consists of 15 residues. Germline-derived CDR1 and CDR2 are SGHTA and FQGNSA. CDR3 protein: CASSFGGAPNIEAFF. As DNA, the CDR3 is TGTGCCAGCAGCTTCGGAGGGGCTCCGAACATTGAAGCTTTCTTT.

The genes are TRBV3-1 and TRBJ1-6; D not certain. CDR1 and CDR2 (germline): LGHDT, YNNKEL (reference sequence). The CDR3 totals 19 residues. Trimming left V 0 bases short and J 9 bases short, with 24 bases between. This CDR3 is CASSQDFALARIKGSPLHF. DNA for the CDR3: TGTGCCAGCAGCCAAGATTTCGCTTTGGCCCGGATTAAAGGTTCACCCCTCCACTTT.

This clonotype has at least ten counts. The rearrangement joins TRBV28 to TRBJ2-3, with TRBD1 as a possible D gene (7 bases). Germline V gene lookup returns CDR1 MDHEN and CDR2 SYDVKM. This CDR3 contains 17 residues. Trimming took 3 bases from V and 2 from J, leaving 18 bases between them. The CDR3 sequence is CASSFPLGGGSTDTQYF. CDR3 DNA sequence: TGTGCCAGCAGTTTTCCCCTCGGAGGGGGCTCCACAGATACGCAGTATTTT.

The gene calls are TRBV19 and TRBJ2-1; D is ambiguous. CDR3 length: 15 amino acids. V was trimmed by 3 bases and J by 0 bases, leaving 9 bases between them. CDR1 and CDR2 from the germline V gene are LNHDA and SQIVND (reference sequence). In DNA, the CDR3 is TGTGCCAGTAGTATCTCAACCTACTCCTACAATGAGCAGTTCTTC. This sequence encodes CASSISTYSYNEQFF.

Many counts were recorded for this clonotype. The chain uses TRBV5-1 and TRBJ1-1, with 9 bases fitting TRBD1. The CDR3 is 14 residues long. With V trimmed by 7 bases and J by 0 bases, 4 bases remained unmatched. Per germline, CDR1 SGHRS and CDR2 YFSETQ. CDR3 protein: CASGTGNMNTEAFF. For the CDR3, the DNA is TGCGCCAGCGGGACAGGGAACATGAACACTGAAGCTTTCTTT.

The table lists this clonotype with many counts. V and J are TRBV28 and TRBJ1-6; 7 nucleotides line up with TRBD1. This CDR3 region has 15 residues. From germline, CDR1 is MDHEN and CDR2 SYDVKM. V lost 6 bases, J lost 5 bases, and 7 bases stayed unmatched. CDR3 nucleotide sequence: TGTGCCAGCAGGAGGACAGGAGGGGATAATTCACCCCTCCACTTT. Its protein is CASRRTGGDNSPLHF.

This clonotype was seen ten or more times. The chain is built from TRBV5-6 and TRBJ1-1; D not certain. Per the germline V gene, CDR1 is SGHDT and CDR2 is YYEEEE. The V end was cut by 4 bases, the J end by 3 bases, with 22 bases between. This CDR3 has 17 amino acids. The CDR3 spells CASSPDDGVVKYTEAFF. The CDR3 nucleotides are TGTGCCAGCAGCCCCGACGATGGGGTCGTCAAGTACACTGAAGCTTTCTTT. Full variable domain (missing parts from reference TRBV5-6 and TRBJ1-1): DAGVTQSPTHLIKTRGQQVTLRCSPKSGHDTVSWYQQALGQGPQFIFQYYEEEERQRGNFPDRFSGHQFPNYSSELNVNALLLGDSALYLCASSPDDGVVKYTEAFFGQGTRLTVV.

This clonotype has at least ten counts. V and J are TRBV12-3 or TRBV12-4 and TRBJ1-2, with no clear D. Trimming took off 3 bases at V and 0 bases at J, with 8 bases between the two ends. The CDR3 spans 14 residues. As DNA, the CDR3 is TGTGCCAGCAGTTTCGGGGAGGCTAACTATGGCTACACCTTC. This sequence encodes CASSFGEANYGYTF.

The chain recombines TRBV3-1 with TRBJ2-4, with TRBD1 identical over 8 bases. This CDR3 has 20 residues. Germline CDR1 reads LGHDT; CDR2 reads YNNKEL (reference sequence). J gave up 1 base and V 0 bases, and 14 bases lay outside the gene matches. The CDR3 DNA is TGTGCCAGCAGCCAAGAAGGTCCAGGGGGCAGTTTCGGGGCCAAAAACATTCAGTACTTC. Its translation is CASSQEGPGGSFGAKNIQYF. The full variable domain, its missing parts supplied by reference TRBV3-1 and TRBJ2-4, is DTAVSQTPKYLVTQMGNDKSIKCEQNLGHDTMYWYKQDSKKFLKIMFSYNNKELIINETVPNRFSPKSPDKAHLNLHINSLELGDSAVYFCASSQEGPGGSFGAKNIQYFGAGTRLSVL.

The rearrangement joins TRBV4-1 to TRBJ2-3; 9 bases are shared with TRBD2. The CDR3 runs 17 residues. Per the germline V gene, CDR1 is MGHRA and CDR2 is YSYEKL. V dropped 4 bases and J dropped 0; count of bases not matched to a gene: 8. Written as DNA, the CDR3 is TGCGCCAGCAGCCGAACACCCCTAGCGGGGAGCACAGATACGCAGTATTTT. This gives the protein CASSRTPLAGSTDTQYF.

This clonotype was detected ten times or more. The V call is TRBV6-1, the J call TRBJ2-3; 11 positions match TRBD2. Trimming removed 7 bases from V and 7 bases from J; junction bases left unmatched: 10. The CDR3 is made up of 15 amino acids. Germline CDR1 reads MNHNS; CDR2 reads SASEGT. The CDR3 DNA follows: TGTGCCAGCACCGACGTAGCGGGGGGGGAATATACGCAGTATTTT. This gives the protein CASTDVAGGEYTQYF.

This clonotype was detected ten times or more. The chain employs TRBV12-3 or TRBV12-4 and TRBJ1-4; 9 nucleotides line up with TRBD1. The CDR3 consists of 14 residues. J gave up 7 bases and V 6 bases, and 6 bases lay outside the gene matches. CDR3 bases: TGTGCCAGCAGGGGGGACAGGGTTTCTGAAAAACTGTTTTTT. This encodes CASRGDRVSEKLFF.

This clonotype turned up a few times. The chain uses TRBV30 and TRBJ1-2; unclear D gene. The CDR3 consists of 14 residues. V lost 3 bases to trimming and J lost 0 bases, with 11 bases between them. Germline V CDR1 and CDR2: GTSNPN, SVGIG (reference sequence). The CDR3 DNA sequence: TGTGCCTGGAGAGCGACCGGAGCTAACTATGGCTACACCTTC. This translates into CAWRATGANYGYTF.

The chain employs TRBV6-4 and TRBJ1-1; D is unresolved. CDR3 length: 13 residues. Germline lookup yields CDR1 MRHNA and CDR2 SNTAGT. V dropped 4 bases and J dropped 3 bases, with 9 bases sitting between them. This chain's CDR3 is CASSVFSDTEAFF. CDR3 nucleotide sequence: TGTGCCAGCAGTGTTTTTTCCGACACTGAAGCTTTCTTT.

This clonotype was detected many times. The chain links TRBV3-1 to TRBJ1-2, with D perhaps matching TRBD1 (5 bases). Trimming cost V 1 base and J 2 bases, with 14 bases left between them. From germline, CDR1 is LGHDT and CDR2 YNNKEL (reference sequence). CDR3 length equals 16 residues. Here the CDR3 reads CASSQAGQANNYGYTF. The CDR3 nucleotides are TGTGCCAGCAGCCAAGCGGGGCAGGCTAACAACTATGGCTACACCTTC. Complete variable domain (other parts from reference TRBV3-1 and TRBJ1-2): DTAVSQTPKYLVTQMGNDKSIKCEQNLGHDTMYWYKQDSKKFLKIMFSYNNKELIINETVPNRFSPKSPDKAHLNLHINSLELGDSAVYFCASSQAGQANNYGYTFGSGTRLTVV.

The chain recombines TRBV6-4 with TRBJ2-1; the match to TRBD1 covers 9 bases. The CDR3 runs 18 residues. With 5 bases clipped from V and 0 bases from J, the junction kept 11 bases outside the gene matches. Germline V gene data show CDR1 as MRHNA and CDR2 as SNTAGT. The CDR3 sequence is CASSLQGASRFSYNEQFF. Written as DNA, the CDR3 is TGTGCCAGCAGTTTACAGGGGGCGAGCCGATTCTCCTACAATGAGCAGTTCTTC.

This clonotype was counted once. It may be a read error: a sequence one base away is much more abundant. V usage is TRBV20-1 and J usage is TRBJ1-1; D possibly corresponds to TRBD1 (6 bases). The CDR3 consists of 12 residues. The germline V and J ends were trimmed by 8 bases and 4 bases, with 14 bases remaining between them. Germline V gene lookup returns CDR1 DFQATT and CDR2 SNEGSKA (reference sequence). The CDR3 region has the DNA TGCAGTACTCAACAGGGATCCACTGAAGCTTTCTTT. Translated, it gives CSTQQGSTEAFF.

The sample holds a few counts of this clonotype. This chain connects TRBV3-1 to TRBJ2-1; D unclear. V lost 0 bases, J lost 8 bases, and 11 bases lay in between. The CDR3 totals 14 residues. Germline V gene lookup returns CDR1 LGHDT and CDR2 YNNKEL (reference sequence). The CDR3 DNA follows: TGTGCCAGCAGCCAAGATCCTGGGTTCGATGAGCAGTTCTTC. Protein sequence: CASSQDPGFDEQFF.

V gene TRBV19 combines with J gene TRBJ1-6; 9 bases align to TRBD1. Trimming took 6 bases from V and 9 from J; bases not matched to a gene: 6. The CDR3 has 14 residues. Germline V gene sequence: CDR1 LNHDA, CDR2 SQIVND (reference sequence). This CDR3 reads CASRDRGRGSPLHF. Written as DNA, the CDR3 is TGTGCCAGTAGGGACAGGGGACGGGGTTCACCCCTCCACTTT. The whole variable domain, filled in from reference TRBV19 and TRBJ1-6, reads DGGITQSPKYLFRKEGQNVTLSCEQNLNHDAMYWYRQDPGQGLRLIYYSQIVNDFQKGDIAEGYSVSREKKESFPLTVTSAQKNPTAFYLCASRDRGRGSPLHFGNGTRLTVT.